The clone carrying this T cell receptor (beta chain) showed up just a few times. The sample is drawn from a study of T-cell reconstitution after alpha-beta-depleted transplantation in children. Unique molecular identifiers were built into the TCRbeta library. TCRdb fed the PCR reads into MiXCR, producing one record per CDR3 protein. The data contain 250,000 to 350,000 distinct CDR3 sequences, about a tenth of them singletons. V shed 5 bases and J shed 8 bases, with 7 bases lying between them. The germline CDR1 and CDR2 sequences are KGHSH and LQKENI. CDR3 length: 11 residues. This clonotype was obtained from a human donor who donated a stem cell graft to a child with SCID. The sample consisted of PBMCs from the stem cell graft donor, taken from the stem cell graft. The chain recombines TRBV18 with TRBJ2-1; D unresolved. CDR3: CASSNSDEQFF. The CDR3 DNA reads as TGTGCCAGCTCAAACTCAGATGAGCAGTTCTTC.